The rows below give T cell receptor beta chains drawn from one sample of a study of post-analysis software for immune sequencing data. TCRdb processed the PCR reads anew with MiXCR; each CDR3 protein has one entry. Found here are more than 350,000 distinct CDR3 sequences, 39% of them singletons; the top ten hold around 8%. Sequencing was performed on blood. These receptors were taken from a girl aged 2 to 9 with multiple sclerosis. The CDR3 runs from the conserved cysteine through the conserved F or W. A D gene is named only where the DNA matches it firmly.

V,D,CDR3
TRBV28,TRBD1,CAIGTGGNTIYF
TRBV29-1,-,CSVEGLRWEQFF
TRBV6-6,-,CASTSSTHEQFF
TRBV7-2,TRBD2,CASSLEGLAGGSYGQYF
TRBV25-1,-,CASSEWRGQTDTQYF
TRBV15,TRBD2,CATSPGLTPYEQYF
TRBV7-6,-,CASSNIGHSYEQYF
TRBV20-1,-,CSARDSVNEKRFF
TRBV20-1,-,CSASEGRYEQYF
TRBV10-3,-,CAISEGGRSGYTF
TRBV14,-,CASSQGQTGANVLTF
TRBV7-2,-,CASSPDGWKSETQYF
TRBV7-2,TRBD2,CASSLAPSGGFETQYF
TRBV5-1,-,CASSLGRSLTYEQYF
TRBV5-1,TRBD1,CASSTGQGNRNEQYF
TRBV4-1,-,CASSLNSATESYEQYF
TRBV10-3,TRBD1,CAISDSRDRILNTEAFF
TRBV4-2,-,CASSQVEQGSYSYEQYF
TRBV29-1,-,CSVQDRAQPQHF